A selection of T cell receptor beta chains follows, all from one sample in a study of CD8 T cells in ankylosing spondylitis. A single record per CDR3 protein comes from TCRdb applying MiXCR to the 5' RACE reads. The table includes about 210,000 distinct CDR3 sequences, about 7.3% detected once. The sequenced material came from blood, either unsorted or a sorted T cell fraction (not recorded which). The receptor source for this set is a male donor with ankylosing spondylitis. Both conserved end residues are part of each CDR3. The D gene is left open where the match is weak. Clone size is stated in some rows and not others, as once, few, many or a class when expanded.

V gene,J gene,D gene,clone size,CDR3 protein,CDR3 DNA
TRBV18,TRBJ1-1,.,many,CASSPGLMNTEAFF,TGTGCCAGCTCCCCAGGGTTAATGAACACTGAAGCTTTCTTT
TRBV4-1,TRBJ2-7,TRBD2,many,CASSPTSGVYEQYF,TGCGCCAGCAGCCCAACTAGCGGGGTCTACGAGCAGTACTTC
TRBV4-3,TRBJ2-7,TRBD2,few,CASSQDLAGEADEQYF,TGCGCCAGCAGCCAAGATCTGGCGGGGGAAGCGGACGAGCAGTACTTC
TRBV7-9,TRBJ1-1,.,many,CASSLVFANTEAFF,TGTGCCAGCAGCTTAGTTTTCGCGAACACTGAAGCTTTCTTT
TRBV4-1,TRBJ2-5,TRBD2,many,CASSQLGGGGYQETQYF,TGCGCCAGCAGCCAGCTTGGGGGGGGTGGGTACCAAGAGACCCAGTACTTC
TRBV4-2,TRBJ2-7,.,many,CASSQEVTRLSYEQYF,TGTGCCAGCAGCCAAGAGGTGACGAGATTATCCTACGAGCAGTACTTC
TRBV19,TRBJ2-2,TRBD2,few,CASTPGLYTGELFF,TGTGCCAGTACTCCGGGACTATACACCGGGGAGCTGTTTTTT
TRBV5-6,TRBJ2-1,.,.,CASSRTRGWNEQFF,TGTGCCAGCAGCCGGACACGTGGGTGGAATGAGCAGTTCTTC
TRBV27,TRBJ2-3,.,few,CASSLSSWDTQYF,TGTGCCAGCAGTTTATCATCATGGGATACGCAGTATTTT
TRBV28,TRBJ1-5,.,many,CASSFGGTLDQPQHF,TGTGCCAGCAGTTTTGGTGGCACCTTGGATCAGCCCCAGCATTTT
TRBV7-9,TRBJ2-1,.,.,CASSSTRDVYNEQFF,TGTGCCAGCAGCTCAACCCGGGACGTATACAATGAGCAGTTCTTC
TRBV29-1,TRBJ2-1,.,many,CSVEDGDGLSYNEQFF,TGCAGCGTTGAAGATGGGGACGGCCTCTCCTACAATGAGCAGTTCTTC
TRBV29-1,TRBJ2-7,.,many,CSVEYQGNEQYF,TGCAGCGTTGAGTATCAGGGAAACGAGCAGTACTTC
TRBV21-1,TRBJ2-5,.,many,CASSFRDRGNRETQYF,TGTGCCAGCAGCTTCCGGGACAGGGGAAACAGGGAGACCCAGTACTTC
TRBV7-2,TRBJ2-2,.,few,CATLKLGNTGELFF,TGTGCCACCCTCAAGCTCGGTAACACCGGGGAGCTGTTTTTT
TRBV4-2,TRBJ2-7,.,many,CASSQDFQTYEQYF,TGTGCCAGCAGCCAAGATTTCCAGACCTACGAGCAGTACTTC
TRBV28,TRBJ1-1,TRBD1,few,CASSLGDRALNTEAFF,TGTGCCAGCAGTTTAGGGGACAGAGCCTTGAACACTGAAGCTTTCTTT
TRBV4-2,TRBJ1-1,TRBD1,many,CASSQGTGDTEAFF,TGTGCCAGCAGCCAAGGGACAGGGGACACTGAAGCTTTCTTT
TRBV19,TRBJ2-2,.,.,CASSVRPGHPGTGELFF,TGTGCCAGTAGTGTCCGACCGGGACACCCAGGGACCGGGGAGCTGTTTTTT
TRBV19,TRBJ2-3,.,many,CASIAESSTDTQYF,TGTGCCAGTATAGCGGAATCTAGCACAGATACGCAGTATTTT
TRBV4-3,TRBJ1-6,TRBD1,.,CASSRGTGGARNSPLHF,TGCGCCAGCAGCCGGGGGACAGGGGGCGCACGGAATTCACCCCTCCACTTT
TRBV13,TRBJ2-5,.,.,CASSLADQETQYF,TGTGCCAGCAGCTTAGCGGACCAAGAGACCCAGTACTTC
TRBV10-3,TRBJ1-5,.,many,CATGRQPQHF,TGTGCCACCGGGCGACAGCCCCAGCATTTT
TRBV10-3,TRBJ2-1,.,many,CAISETGYYNEQFF,TGTGCCATCAGTGAGACGGGGTACTACAATGAGCAGTTCTTC
TRBV12-3/TRBV12-4,TRBJ2-1,.,many,CASTRLKGAYNEQFF,TGTGCCAGCACCCGGTTGAAGGGGGCCTACAATGAGCAGTTCTTC
TRBV5-4,TRBJ1-5,.,many,CASSLGVRQGRNSNQPQHF,TGTGCCAGCAGCTTGGGGGTGAGGCAGGGGCGGAATAGCAATCAGCCCCAGCATTTT
TRBV20-1,TRBJ2-7,.,few,CSARDPGWSSYEQYF,TGCAGTGCAAGAGATCCTGGGTGGAGCTCCTACGAGCAGTACTTC
TRBV7-9,TRBJ1-1,.,.,CASSDIRPEAFF,TGTGCCAGCAGCGACATTCGTCCTGAAGCTTTCTTT
TRBV28,TRBJ1-5,TRBD1,many,CASSRDRESQPQHF,TGTGCCAGCAGTAGGGACAGGGAGAGTCAGCCCCAGCATTTT
TRBV2,TRBJ1-1,.,.,CASSEGRLNTEAFF,TGTGCCAGCAGTGAAGGCAGGCTGAACACTGAAGCTTTCTTT
TRBV4-1,TRBJ1-2,.,many,CASSQTPDGYTF,TGCGCCAGCAGCCAGACCCCGGATGGCTACACCTTC
TRBV3-1,TRBJ2-3,TRBD2,few,CASSQATDLAGESTDTQYF,TGTGCCAGCAGCCAAGCGACTGACCTAGCGGGGGAAAGCACAGATACGCAGTATTTT
TRBV12-3/TRBV12-4,TRBJ1-6,TRBD1,many,CASSVTGDHSPLHF,TGTGCCAGCAGCGTCACAGGGGACCATTCACCCCTCCACTTT
TRBV9,TRBJ2-2,.,few,CASSVGASFFTGELFF,TGTGCCAGCAGCGTAGGGGCTAGCTTCTTCACCGGGGAGCTGTTTTTT
TRBV18,TRBJ1-1,TRBD1,.,CASSEDRGGTEAFF,TGTGCCAGCTCAGAAGACAGGGGGGGCACTGAAGCTTTCTTT
TRBV5-6,TRBJ2-7,TRBD2,.,CASSLGPGGTYEQYF,TGTGCCAGCAGCTTGGGGCCGGGGGGAACCTACGAGCAGTACTTC
TRBV7-9,TRBJ2-7,.,.,CASSLLGVGYEQYF,TGTGCCAGCAGCTTATTAGGGGTAGGATACGAGCAGTACTTC
TRBV7-9,TRBJ2-1,.,many,CASRSQSENNEQFF,TGTGCCAGCAGGTCGCAAAGCGAGAACAATGAGCAGTTCTTC
TRBV6-1,TRBJ2-5,TRBD1,many,CASRKGTGGIQETQYF,TGTGCCAGCAGGAAAGGGACAGGGGGTATTCAAGAGACCCAGTACTTC
TRBV27,TRBJ2-7,.,many,CASSPRSQPGEYF,TGTGCCAGCAGTCCCCGGTCGCAGCCCGGGGAGTACTTC
TRBV27,TRBJ2-4,.,many,CASSSVGGYLAKNIQYF,TGTGCCAGCAGTTCCGTTGGCGGGTACTTAGCCAAAAACATTCAGTACTTC
TRBV10-3,TRBJ2-1,TRBD2,.,CAIRTSGRAQDEQFF,TGTGCCATCAGGACTAGCGGGAGGGCCCAGGATGAGCAGTTCTTC
TRBV29-1,TRBJ2-5,TRBD2,many,CSVEDRGGMETQYF,TGCAGCGTTGAAGATCGGGGAGGGATGGAGACCCAGTACTTC
TRBV2,TRBJ2-2,.,.,CASSEVGELLF,TGTGCCAGCAGTGAGGTCGGGGAGCTGCTTTTT